The 15 T cell receptor beta chains given below trace back to one sample, sequenced in a study of metastatic and nonmetastatic thyroid tumors. Ahead of thyroid surgery, no patient had received treatment of any kind. With MiXCR, TCRdb reprocessed the PCR reads. The repertoire has roughly 14,000 clones, about 29% of them found once; the top ten carry around an eighth. Sequenced material: tumor tissue. The receptors derive from a male donor with papillary thyroid cancer or a benign thyroid nodule (not recorded which). Some clones in this sample may be carry-over from other donors' samples.

This clone occurred many times. J is TRBJ2-7 and V is TRBV5-4, with 7 bases matching TRBD1. After removal of 0 bases from V and 4 bases from J, the junction contained 7 bases not matched to a gene. Germline CDR1 and CDR2: SGHNT and YYREEE (reference sequence). This CDR3 contains 15 residues. CDR3 bases: TGTGCCAGCAGCTTGGGTACAGGGGAAAGGTACGAGCAGTACTTC. Amino acid sequence: CASSLGTGERYEQYF.

The chain recombines TRBV5-6 with TRBJ2-4; D possibly corresponds to TRBD2 (6 bases). The CDR3 totals 16 residues. V was shortened by 2 bases and J by 0 bases, with 12 bases between the two germline ends. Germline CDR1 is SGHDT and CDR2 is YYEEEE. CDR3 loop: CASSLGTGLAKNIQYF. CDR3 in DNA: TGTGCCAGCAGCTTAGGGACGGGACTAGCCAAAAACATTCAGTACTTC.

This clone was detected many times. This sequence joins TRBV3-1 and TRBJ2-5; D gene uncertain. The CDR3 is made up of 16 amino acids. The V gene's germline CDR1 is LGHDT and CDR2 YNNKEL (reference sequence). Trimming left V 6 bases short and J 3 bases short, with 20 bases between. The CDR3 coding sequence is TGTGCCAGCAGAACGGTGTATTCCGGGTCTGAAGAGACCCAGTACTTC. This codes for CASRTVYSGSEETQYF.

This clone has ten or more counts. The chain couples TRBV30 to TRBJ2-2; D is possibly TRBD1 (6 bases). This CDR3 is built from 14 residues. The V end was cut by 0 bases, the J end by 6 bases, with 11 bases between. CDR1 is GTSNPN and CDR2 is SVGIG in the germline V gene (reference sequence). In nucleotides, the CDR3 is TGTGCCTGGAGTGTACAGGGTACAGCCGGGGAGCTGTTTTTT. It codes for CAWSVQGTAGELFF.

The chain recombines TRBV6-2 or TRBV6-3 with TRBJ2-7, with D perhaps given as TRBD1 or TRBD2 (6 bases each). V lost 6 bases and J lost 3, with 21 bases in between. Germline V gene data show CDR1 as MNHEY and CDR2 as SVGEGT. The CDR3 consists of 16 residues. CDR3 DNA: TGTGCCAGCAGCGATACCGGGGGCTACAGGAACTACGAGCAGTACTTC. It translates to CASSDTGGYRNYEQYF.

The genes are TRBV2 and TRBJ2-1; 12 nucleotides align to TRBD2. V shed 4 bases, J shed 6 bases, and the junction held 4 bases outside the gene matches. Germline CDR1 SNHLY, CDR2 FYNNEI. The CDR3 runs to 15 residues. The CDR3 bases are TGTGCCAGCAGTGCTCTAGCGGGAGGGCTCAATGAGCAGTTCTTC. Translation: CASSALAGGLNEQFF.

This clone counts as medium-sized. This rearrangement joins TRBV7-2 to TRBJ2-2; TRBD2 matches 7 bases. Per germline, CDR1 SGHTA and CDR2 FQGNSA. The V gene end was trimmed by 5 bases and the J gene end by 5 bases; junction bases not matched to a gene: 11. The CDR3 contains 16 residues. The CDR3 spells CASSQTAGVGTGELFF. As DNA, the CDR3 is TGTGCCAGCAGCCAAACGGCGGGGGTGGGTACCGGGGAGCTGTTTTTT.

V and J are TRBV9 and TRBJ1-1; D not resolved. Germline CDR1 reads SGDLS; CDR2 reads YYNGEE. The CDR3 sequence is 12 residues long. V was trimmed by 5 bases and J by 5 bases, leaving 10 bases between them. The DNA of the CDR3 is TGTGCCAGCAGGGGAAGCGAAACTGAAGCTTTCTTT. Translating gives CASRGSETEAFF.

This clone occurred many times. The chain links TRBV7-1 to TRBJ1-6, with 7 nucleotides matching TRBD1. TRBV7-1 is reported as an ORF; its role is uncertain. The junction had 27 bases not matched to a gene; V was cut back by 3 bases and J by 4 bases. CDR3 length equals 23 residues. CDR3 in DNA: TGTGCCAGCAGCTCGGGACAGACTTTAACAAGTTTACGGGACAGCTTTTATAATTCACCCCTCCACTTT. Its protein is CASSSGQTLTSLRDSFYNSPLHF.

By proportion, this clone is medium-sized. The rearrangement uses TRBV20-1 and TRBJ2-3; 8 bases line up with TRBD2. The germline CDR1 and CDR2 sequences are DFQATT and SNEGSKA (reference sequence). The CDR3 loop spans 16 amino acids. Trimming removed 4 bases from V and 2 bases from J; junction bases left unmatched: 11. The DNA of the CDR3 is TGCAGTGCTAAGACCCCTACTAGCGGACTCACAGATACGCAGTATTTT. It yields the protein CSAKTPTSGLTDTQYF.

This clone was detected many times. The chain couples TRBV2 to TRBJ2-2; weak D call: TRBD1 (5 bases). Germline CDR1 and CDR2: SNHLY and FYNNEI. Deletions cut 6 bases from V and 7 bases from J, with 27 bases between. The CDR3 extends over 18 amino acids. The CDR3 DNA reads TGTGCCAGCAGAAGGCAGGGTTCATGGGATCGCTATGGCGGGGAGCTGTTTTTT. Encoded protein: CASRRQGSWDRYGGELFF.

This clone turned up a few times. The chain has TRBV6-1 and TRBJ2-6; D unresolved. V lost 6 bases and J 1 base, leaving 10 bases between the germline ends. This CDR3 region has 15 residues. The V gene's germline CDR1 is MNHNS and CDR2 SASEGT. The DNA of the CDR3 is TGTGCCAGCAGCGAGTACTTTTCTGGGGCCAACGTCCTGACTTTC. As protein: CASSEYFSGANVLTF.

This clone showed up just a few times. V gene TRBV7-8 combines with J gene TRBJ2-1, with TRBD2 identical over 8 bases. This CDR3 contains 14 residues. Looked up from germline, CDR1 is SGHVS and CDR2 is FQNEAQ. With 7 bases clipped from V and 1 base from J, the junction kept 3 bases outside the gene matches. CDR3 in DNA: TGTGCCAGCACCGGCGGGAGGTCCTACAATGAGCAGTTCTTC. Amino acid sequence: CASTGGRSYNEQFF. Variable domain in full (rest from reference TRBV7-8 and TRBJ2-1): GAGVSQSPRYKVAKRGQDVALRCDPISGHVSLFWYQQALGQGPEFLTYFQNEAQLDKSGLPSDRFFAERPEGSVSTLKIQRTQQEDSAVYLCASTGGRSYNEQFFGPGTRLTVL.

The chain links TRBV6-1 to TRBJ2-3, with 10 bases that match TRBD2. CDR3 length: 14 amino acids. Germline V gene data show CDR1 as MNHNS and CDR2 as SASEGT. J gave up 3 bases and V 7 bases, and 4 bases lay outside the gene matches. The DNA of the CDR3 is TGTGCCAGCATTGAGCGGGGGGGTACAGATACGCAGTATTTT. This gives the protein CASIERGGTDTQYF.

The chain links TRBV19 to TRBJ2-7; TRBD2 might be the D (6 bases). This CDR3 comprises 14 residues. V was cut by 5 bases and J by 0 bases, with 11 bases left in between. Germline lookup yields CDR1 LNHDA and CDR2 SQIVND (reference sequence). CDR3 protein: CASSPGRGSYEQYF. The CDR3 DNA follows: TGTGCCAGTAGTCCCGGGCGGGGCTCCTACGAGCAGTACTTC.